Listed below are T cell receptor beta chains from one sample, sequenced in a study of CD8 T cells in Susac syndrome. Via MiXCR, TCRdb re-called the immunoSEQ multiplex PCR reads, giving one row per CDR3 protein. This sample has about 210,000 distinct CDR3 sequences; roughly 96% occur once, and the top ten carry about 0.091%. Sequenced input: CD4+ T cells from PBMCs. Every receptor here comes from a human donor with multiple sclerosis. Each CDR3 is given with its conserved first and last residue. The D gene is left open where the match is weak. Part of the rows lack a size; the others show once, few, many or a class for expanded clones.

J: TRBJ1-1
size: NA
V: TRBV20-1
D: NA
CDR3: CSANVGQGTEAFF
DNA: TGCAGTGCTAATGTCGGCCAGGGCACTGAAGCTTTCTTT

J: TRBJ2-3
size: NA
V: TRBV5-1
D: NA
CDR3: CASSFHSAGGGTDTQYF
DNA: TGCGCCAGCAGCTTCCATTCAGCTGGGGGTGGAACAGATACGCAGTATTTT

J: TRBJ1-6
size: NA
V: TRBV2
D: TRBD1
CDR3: CASRDSLNSPLHF
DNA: TGTGCCAGCCGGGACAGCCTAAATTCACCCCTCCACTTT

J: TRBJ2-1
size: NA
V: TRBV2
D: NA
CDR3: CASSEASYNEQFF
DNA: TGTGCCAGCAGTGAAGCTAGTTACAATGAGCAGTTCTTC

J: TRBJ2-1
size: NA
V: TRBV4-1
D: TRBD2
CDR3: CASSQEASGSFYNEQFF
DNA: TGCGCCAGCAGCCAAGAGGCTAGCGGGAGTTTCTACAATGAGCAGTTCTTC

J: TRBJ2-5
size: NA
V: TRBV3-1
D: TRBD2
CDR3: CASSPGLAGAGKTQYF
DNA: TGTGCCAGCAGCCCCGGACTAGCGGGAGCCGGTAAGACCCAGTACTTC

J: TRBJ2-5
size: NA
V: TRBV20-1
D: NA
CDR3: CSARLVQETQYF
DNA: TGCAGTGCTAGACTAGTACAGGAGACCCAGTACTTC

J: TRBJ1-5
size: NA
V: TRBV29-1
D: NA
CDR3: CSVEVGVSQPQHF
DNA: TGCAGCGTTGAAGTAGGGGTAAGCCAGCCCCAGCATTTT

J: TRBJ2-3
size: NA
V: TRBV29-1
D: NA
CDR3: CSVVGASTDTQYF
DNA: TGCAGCGTTGTTGGGGCTAGCACAGATACGCAGTATTTT

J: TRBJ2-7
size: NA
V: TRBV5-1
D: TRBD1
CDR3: CASSPGTGATSTYF
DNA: TGCGCCAGCAGCCCCGGGACAGGGGCGACCTCCACGTACTTC

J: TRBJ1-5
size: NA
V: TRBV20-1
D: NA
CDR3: CSVCEGGGCQGNQPQHF
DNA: TGCAGCGTTTGTGAAGGAGGTGGGTGCCAGGGGAATCAGCCCCAGCATTTT

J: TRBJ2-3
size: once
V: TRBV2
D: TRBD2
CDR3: CASSEKRGGTDTQYF
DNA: TGTGCCAGCAGTGAAAAGCGGGGAGGCACAGATACGCAGTATTTT

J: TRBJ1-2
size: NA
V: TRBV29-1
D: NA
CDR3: CSVGGRRSNYGYTF
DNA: TGCAGCGTTGGGGGGCGTAGGTCTAACTATGGCTACACCTTC

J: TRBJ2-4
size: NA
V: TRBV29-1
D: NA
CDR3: CSVEQGQLKYF
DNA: TGCAGCGTTGAACAGGGGCAGCTCAAGTACTTC

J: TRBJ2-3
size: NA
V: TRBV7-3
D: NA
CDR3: CASSLGSRDTQYF
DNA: TGTGCCAGCAGCTTAGGGTCCCGAGATACGCAGTATTTT

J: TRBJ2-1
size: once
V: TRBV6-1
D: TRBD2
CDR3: CASRPGGLAEFGEQFF
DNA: TGTGCCAGCCGCCCTGGGGGACTAGCGGAGTTCGGTGAGCAGTTCTTC

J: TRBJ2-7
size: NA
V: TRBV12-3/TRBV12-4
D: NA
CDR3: CASRGQGLPSYEQYF
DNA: TGTGCCAGCAGGGGCCAGGGGCTCCCCAGCTACGAGCAGTACTTC

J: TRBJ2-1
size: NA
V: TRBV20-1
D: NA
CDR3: CSASDWSRSSYNEQFF
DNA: TGCAGTGCTAGTGATTGGTCACGGAGCTCCTACAATGAGCAGTTCTTC

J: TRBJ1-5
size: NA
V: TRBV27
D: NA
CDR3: CASSLQGVGQPQHF
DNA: TGTGCCAGCAGTTTACAGGGAGTGGGTCAGCCCCAGCATTTT

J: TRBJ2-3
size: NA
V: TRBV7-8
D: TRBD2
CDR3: CASSRPREGQTDTQYF
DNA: TGTGCCAGCAGCCGCCCGCGGGAGGGCCAGACAGATACGCAGTATTTT

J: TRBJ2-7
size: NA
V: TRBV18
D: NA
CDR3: CASSPSLHETGSGREQYF
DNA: TGTGCCAGCTCACCCTCCCTCCATGAGACGGGCTCGGGGCGAGAGCAGTACTTC

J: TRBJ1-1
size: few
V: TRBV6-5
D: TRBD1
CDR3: CASSYGQANTEAFF
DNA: TGTGCCAGCAGTTACGGACAGGCTAACACTGAAGCTTTCTTT